These 27 T cell receptor beta chains originate from one sample sequenced in a study of blood T cell repertoires in COVID-19. Some clones are missing from TCRdb's copy, which holds only in-frame ones; the method was immunoSEQ multiplex PCR. The repertoire holds about 90,000 clones, with 55% to 75% as singletons. Specimen: peripheral blood. These receptors all come from a woman at least 80 years old with acute or convalescent COVID-19.

This sequence joins TRBV7-3 and TRBJ2-1; D call uncertain. The CDR3 totals 17 residues. The V end lost 1 base, the J end lost 4 bases, and 17 bases lay between the germline ends. Per the germline V gene, CDR1 is SGHTA and CDR2 is FQGTGA. This chain's CDR3 is CASSLKPEADLYNEQFF. The CDR3 coding sequence is TGTGCCAGCAGCTTAAAACCAGAAGCTGACTTATACAATGAGCAGTTCTTC.

This chain joins TRBV5-1 and TRBJ2-7, with D possibly TRBD2 on 6 matching bases. CDR3 length equals 15 residues. Germline V gene data show CDR1 as SGHRS and CDR2 as YFSETQ. V was pared by 0 bases and J by 3 bases, with 13 bases between. CDR3 nucleotides: TGCGCCAGCAGCTTGGACGGGAGCCCCCGCTACGAGCAGTACTTC. This codes for CASSLDGSPRYEQYF.

The chain uses TRBV5-6 and TRBJ1-2; TRBD1 matches 7 bases. Looked up from germline, CDR1 is SGHDT and CDR2 is YYEEEE. V lost 3 bases and J lost 6; bases outside the gene matches: 2. The CDR3 has 12 residues. CDR3 in DNA: TGTGCCAGCAGCTGGGACAGAGATGGCTACACCTTC. This codes for CASSWDRDGYTF.

The gene calls are TRBV27 and TRBJ1-2; 8 nucleotides line up with TRBD1. The V gene end was trimmed by 4 bases and the J gene end by 5 bases; junction bases not matched to a gene: 12. Germline V gives CDR1 MNHEY, CDR2 SMNVEV (reference sequence). There are 16 residues in the CDR3. CDR3 DNA sequence: TGTGCCAGCAGTTCCGACAGGGGAGGGGGTCTTTATGGCTACACCTTC. Residues: CASSSDRGGGLYGYTF.

The V gene is TRBV9, the J gene TRBJ2-2; possible D gene TRBD1, 6 bases. Per germline, CDR1 SGDLS and CDR2 YYNGEE. Trimming pared 0 bases from V and 4 bases from J, leaving 7 bases between. The CDR3 totals 14 residues. The DNA of the CDR3 is TGTGCCAGCAGCGTAGTAGGGGGCACCGGGGAGCTGTTTTTT. It yields the protein CASSVVGGTGELFF.

The chain uses TRBV24-1 and TRBJ2-3; possibly TRBD2 for D (6 bases). V shed 5 bases and J shed 5 bases, with 13 bases lying between them. The germline V gene has CDR1 KGHDR and CDR2 SFDVKD. CDR3 length: 14 residues. The CDR3 here is CATSGARGGDTQYF. The CDR3 nucleotides read TGTGCCACCAGTGGGGCGCGGGGCGGAGATACGCAGTATTTT.

For the CDR3, the DNA is TGTGCCCGGACAGGGAAAAGTTCAGATACGCAGTATTTT. Protein product: CARTGKSSDTQYF. The chain links TRBV30 to TRBJ2-3, with 8 nucleotides matching TRBD1. Looked up from germline, CDR1 is GTSNPN and CDR2 is SVGIG (reference sequence). V gave up 8 bases and J gave up 4 bases; unmatched junction bases: 8. The CDR3 has 13 residues.

This chain joins TRBV5-1 and TRBJ2-3; TRBD1 agrees at 7 bases. The CDR3 sequence is 14 residues long. Germline CDR1 reads SGHRS; CDR2 reads YFSETQ. The V gene end was trimmed by 4 bases and the J gene end by 6 bases; junction bases not matched to a gene: 8. CDR3 nucleotides: TGCGCCAGCAGCGCGGGCACAGGGGATGATACGCAGTATTTT. Encoded protein: CASSAGTGDDTQYF. Together with reference TRBV5-1 and TRBJ2-3, the CDR3 gives the full variable domain: KAGVTQTPRYLIKTRGQQVTLSCSPISGHRSVSWYQQTPGQGLQFLFEYFSETQRNKGNFPGRFSGRQFSNSRSEMNVSTLELGDSALYLCASSAGTGDDTQYFGPGTRLTVL.

This clone has more than one count but fewer than ten. The chain combines TRBV18 with TRBJ1-5; D may be TRBD1 (5 bases). Trimming stripped 2 bases from V and 5 bases from J, with 16 bases between. This CDR3 is built from 16 residues. Per germline, CDR1 KGHSH and CDR2 LQKENI. The CDR3 loop reads CASSPEMGGGHQPQHF. Here the CDR3 DNA reads TGTGCCAGCTCACCAGAAATGGGGGGTGGGCATCAGCCCCAGCATTTT. The whole variable domain, filled in from reference TRBV18 and TRBJ1-5, reads NAGVMQNPRHLVRRRGQEARLRCSPMKGHSHVYWYRQLPEEGLKFMVYLQKENIIDESGMPKERFSAEFPKEGPSILRIQQVVRGDSAAYFCASSPEMGGGHQPQHFGDGTRLSIL.

This rearrangement joins TRBV6-2 or TRBV6-3 to TRBJ2-7; the D gene is possibly TRBD1 (5 bases). Between the trimmed V and J ends, which lost 0 bases and 2 bases, there was a span of 5 bases. The CDR3 is made up of 13 amino acids. Germline lookup yields CDR1 MNHEY and CDR2 SVGEGT. The chain's CDR3 is CASSYSGPYEQYF. The CDR3 coding sequence is TGTGCCAGCAGTTACTCGGGGCCCTACGAGCAGTACTTC.

The chain is built from TRBV28 and TRBJ1-4; D might be TRBD1 (5 bases). The V end lost 2 bases, the J end lost 5 bases, and 9 bases lay between the germline ends. Looked up from germline, CDR1 is MDHEN and CDR2 is SYDVKM. The CDR3 consists of 14 residues. CDR3 protein: CASSLTGSNEKLFF. Written as DNA, the CDR3 is TGTGCCAGCAGTTTAACAGGCTCCAATGAAAAACTGTTTTTT. The complete variable domain, with remaining parts taken from reference TRBV28 and TRBJ1-4, reads DVKVTQSSRYLVKRTGEKVFLECVQDMDHENMFWYRQDPGLGLRLIYFSYDVKMKEKGDIPEGYSVSREKKERFSLILESASTNQTSMYLCASSLTGSNEKLFFGSGTQLSVL.

This clone appeared a few times. V usage is TRBV18 and J usage is TRBJ1-2, with a tentative D call TRBD1 (6 bases). V was shortened by 6 bases and J by 4 bases, with 21 bases between the two germline ends. The germline gives CDR1 KGHSH, CDR2 LQKENI. This CDR3 is built from 16 residues. The CDR3 region is CASSPTQRGGGYGYTF. The DNA of the CDR3 is TGTGCCAGCTCCCCTACTCAGAGGGGGGGCGGCTATGGCTACACCTTC.

This rearrangement joins TRBV4-1 to TRBJ2-2; D might be TRBD1 (6 bases). The CDR3 sequence is 15 residues long. Germline CDR1 and CDR2: MGHRA and YSYEKL. V lost 4 bases, J lost 4 bases, and 13 bases lay in between. The CDR3 spells CASSRDRTRTGELFF. In nucleotides, the CDR3 is TGCGCCAGCAGCCGAGACAGGACACGCACCGGGGAGCTGTTTTTT.

CDR3 protein: CAISTGEVAFF. For the CDR3, the DNA is TGTGCCATCAGTACAGGGGAGGTAGCTTTCTTT. The J gene is TRBJ1-1, the V gene TRBV10-3; 7 bases fit TRBD1. Trimming took 5 bases from V and 10 from J; bases not matched to a gene: 4. Germline V lookup: CDR1 ENHRY, CDR2 SYGVKD. This CDR3 contains 11 residues.

The table lists this clone with a few counts. This chain connects TRBV6-5 to TRBJ1-2, with 7 bases that match TRBD1. Losses at the gene ends were 6 bases for V and 5 bases for J; bases not matched to a gene: 12. This CDR3 comprises 15 residues. Per the germline V gene, CDR1 is MNHEY and CDR2 is SVGAGI. CDR3 DNA: TGTGCCAGCAGACAGGGGATCAAAAACCTTTATGGCTACACCTTC. It translates to CASRQGIKNLYGYTF.

This clone has only a few counts. The chain carries TRBV9 and TRBJ1-6; D is undetermined. CDR1 SGDLS and CDR2 YYNGEE come from the germline V gene. This CDR3 is built from 16 residues. V gave up 0 bases and J gave up 10 bases, with 17 bases separating them. The CDR3 reads CASSVGVGPGTSPLHF. DNA for the CDR3: TGTGCCAGCAGCGTAGGGGTCGGACCGGGAACCTCACCCCTCCACTTT. Filled out from reference TRBV9 and TRBJ1-6, the complete variable domain reads DSGVTQTPKHLITATGQRVTLRCSPRSGDLSVYWYQQSLDQGLQFLIQYYNGEERAKGNILERFSAQQFPDLHSELNLSSLELGDSALYFCASSVGVGPGTSPLHFGNGTRLTVT.

The chain carries TRBV11-2 and TRBJ2-7; the D is unclear. Deletions cut 5 bases from V and 0 bases from J, with 11 bases between. This CDR3 has 14 residues. Germline lookup yields CDR1 SGHAT and CDR2 FQNNGV. CDR3 sequence (DNA): TGTGCCAGCAGCCCGCGGCGGAGCTCCTACGAGCAGTACTTC. It codes for CASSPRRSSYEQYF.

The chain recombines TRBV2 with TRBJ1-3; 8 nucleotides line up with TRBD1. The V gene end was trimmed by 6 bases and the J gene end by 3 bases; junction bases not matched to a gene: 16. Germline V gene data show CDR1 as SNHLY and CDR2 as FYNNEI. CDR3 length equals 18 residues. The CDR3 region has the DNA TGTGCCAGCAGCGTTACGGGGTGGCAGGGGACAGGTGGAAACACCATATATTTT. Translated: CASSVTGWQGTGGNTIYF.

This clone was picked up a small number of times. V gene TRBV18 combines with J gene TRBJ2-1; possibly TRBD2 for D (7 bases). The CDR3 consists of 15 residues. Looked up from germline, CDR1 is KGHSH and CDR2 is LQKENI. The V gene lost 3 bases and the J gene lost 12 bases, with 21 bases spanning the gap. The CDR3 protein is CASSPGGGEVMRQFF. The CDR3 nucleotides read TGTGCCAGCTCACCCGGCGGGGGCGAAGTAATGAGGCAGTTCTTC.

The chain has TRBV5-5 and TRBJ1-1; D gene uncertain. Trimming left V 2 bases short and J 0 bases short, with 8 bases between. The length of the CDR3 is 14 residues. The germline V gene encodes CDR1 SGHKS and CDR2 YYEKEE (reference sequence). The CDR3 nucleotides read TGTGCCAGCAGCTTTAGCCACCTGAACACTGAAGCTTTCTTT. Translation gives CASSFSHLNTEAFF.

V and J are TRBV5-1 and TRBJ1-1; D is ambiguous. CDR3 size: 15 residues. Trimming left V 0 bases short and J 0 bases short, with 9 bases between. Germline V gene data show CDR1 as SGHRS and CDR2 as YFSETQ. Here the CDR3 DNA reads TGCGCCAGCAGCTTGGGTGGCACCATGAACACTGAAGCTTTCTTT. It codes for CASSLGGTMNTEAFF.

The rearrangement links TRBV7-9 to TRBJ1-1, with D hard to call. The length of the CDR3 is 14 residues. Trimming took off 5 bases at V and 6 bases at J, with 16 bases between the two ends. The germline CDR1 and CDR2 sequences are SEHNR and FQNEAQ (reference sequence). CDR3 region: CASSRSGVSPEAFF. The CDR3 region has the DNA TGTGCCAGCAGCCGAAGCGGGGTGAGCCCTGAAGCTTTCTTT.

The V and J genes are TRBV2 and TRBJ1-2, with a possible D match to TRBD1 (6 bases). This CDR3 is 14 amino acids long. Germline-derived CDR1 and CDR2 are SNHLY and FYNNEI. Deletions cut 9 bases from V and 6 bases from J, with 20 bases between. The CDR3 loop is CASAETGLDHGYTF. In DNA form, the CDR3 reads TGTGCCAGTGCGGAGACAGGCCTGGACCATGGCTACACCTTC.

This clone turned up a few times. The chain couples TRBV3-1 (or the pseudogene TRBV3-2) to TRBJ2-5; 11 nucleotides align to TRBD2. With 4 bases clipped from V and 5 bases from J, the junction kept 9 bases outside the gene matches. This CDR3 has 16 amino acids. Looked up from germline, CDR1 is LGHDT and CDR2 is YNNKEL (reference sequence). CDR3 bases: TGTGCCAGCAGCCTTCTTAGCGGGGGGGCCACGGAGACCCAGTACTTC. Translation gives CASSLLSGGATETQYF.

The CDR3 spells CASSLSWTDYGYTF. The CDR3 DNA follows: TGTGCCAGCAGTTTATCGTGGACAGACTATGGCTACACCTTC. The gene calls are TRBV27 and TRBJ1-2; a possible D gene is TRBD1 (6 bases). Trimming removed 0 bases from V and 3 bases from J, with 8 bases in between. The CDR3 covers 14 residues. Germline loops: CDR1 MNHEY, CDR2 SMNVEV (reference sequence).

The V gene is TRBV6-1, the J gene TRBJ1-5, with a tentative D call TRBD1 (5 bases). CDR1 is MNHNS and CDR2 is SASEGT in the germline V gene. V gave up 3 bases and J gave up 0 bases, with 9 bases separating them. The CDR3 has 15 residues. The CDR3 coding sequence is TGTGCCAGCAGTGAGTCAGGGTATAGCAATCAGCCCCAGCATTTT. Encoded protein: CASSESGYSNQPQHF.

The V call is TRBV5-1, the J call TRBJ2-2; 8 nucleotides line up with TRBD1. Looked up from germline, CDR1 is SGHRS and CDR2 is YFSETQ. The V gene end was trimmed by 6 bases and the J gene end by 5 bases; junction bases not matched to a gene: 9. The CDR3 runs to 15 residues. CDR3 in amino acids: CASNRQGLGTGELFF. As DNA, the CDR3 is TGCGCCAGCAACCGACAGGGGCTGGGGACCGGGGAGCTGTTTTTT. Variable domain in full (rest from reference TRBV5-1 and TRBJ2-2): KAGVTQTPRYLIKTRGQQVTLSCSPISGHRSVSWYQQTPGQGLQFLFEYFSETQRNKGNFPGRFSGRQFSNSRSEMNVSTLELGDSALYLCASNRQGLGTGELFFGEGSRLTVL.